The 8 T cell receptor beta chains below all came from one sample that was sequenced in a study of T cells in Graves' hyperthyroidism and ophthalmopathy. Amplification of TCR beta CDR3 regions was performed using RNA transcripts as template. The HTBI primer set drove a first-round RT-PCR of the TCR CDR3. TCRdb re-called the multiplex PCR reads with MiXCR, one entry per CDR3 protein. The sample records roughly 380,000 distinct CDR3 sequences, roughly 14% being singletons. The sample was blood. The source is a woman aged 55-69 years with Graves' hyperthyroidism.

Ten or more counts support this clonotype. The chain combines TRBV5-6 with TRBJ1-5; 7 bases agree with TRBD1. The CDR3 is 15 amino acids. CDR1 and CDR2 (germline): SGHDT, YYEEEE. Germline trimming cut 4 bases from V and 3 bases from J; bases unmatched to any gene: 7. The CDR3 reads CASSRTGVNNQPQHF. DNA for the CDR3: TGTGCCAGCAGCAGAACAGGGGTTAACAATCAGCCCCAGCATTTT. Looking up the rest from reference TRBV5-6 and TRBJ1-5 gives the full variable domain: DAGVTQSPTHLIKTRGQQVTLRCSPKSGHDTVSWYQQALGQGPQFIFQYYEEEERQRGNFPDRFSGHQFPNYSSELNVNALLLGDSALYLCASSRTGVNNQPQHFGDGTRLSIL.

This clonotype turned up a few times. V gene TRBV19 combines with J gene TRBJ2-7; the D is unclear. Trimming cost V 6 bases and J 3 bases, with 15 bases left between them. Germline assignment: CDR1 LNHDA and CDR2 SQIVND (reference sequence). The CDR3 has 14 residues. CDR3 loop: CASRRSFGNYEQYF. The CDR3 DNA follows: TGTGCCAGTAGACGGTCGTTCGGCAACTACGAGCAGTACTTC.

This clonotype was recorded many times. The rearrangement joins TRBV12-5 to TRBJ2-7; 7 bases fit TRBD2. The CDR3 is 13 amino acids. V shed 5 bases and J 5 bases; nucleotides not matched to a gene: 6. CDR1 is LGHNT and CDR2 is FRNRAP in the germline V gene. This CDR3 is CASGSGKYHEQYF. The CDR3 region has the DNA TGTGCTAGTGGTAGCGGGAAGTATCACGAGCAGTACTTC.

V usage is TRBV6-1 and J usage is TRBJ1-5; the D is unclear. Per the germline V gene, CDR1 is MNHNS and CDR2 is SASEGT. The CDR3 has 14 amino acids. V lost 2 bases and J 6 bases, leaving 11 bases between the germline ends. CDR3 sequence: CASSERGYGQPQHF. The CDR3 bases are TGTGCCAGCAGTGAACGAGGGTACGGTCAGCCCCAGCATTTT.

At least ten counts were recorded for this clonotype. V is TRBV2 and J is TRBJ2-7; D not certain. Per germline, CDR1 SNHLY and CDR2 FYNNEI. Trimming cost V 2 bases and J 0 bases, with 11 bases left between them. The CDR3 length is 15 residues. The CDR3 reads CASSESRQSSYEQYF. The DNA for the CDR3 is TGTGCCAGCAGTGAATCCCGCCAGAGCTCCTACGAGCAGTACTTC.

The chain carries TRBV14 and TRBJ2-1; a weak D match, TRBD2 (7 bases). With 1 base removed from V and 1 base from J, the gap between germline ends came to 11 bases. The CDR3 is 16 residues long. Germline CDR1 SGHDN, CDR2 FVKESK. The CDR3: CASSQGGRGSYNEQFF. DNA of the CDR3: TGTGCCAGCAGCCAAGGGGGGCGGGGGTCCTACAATGAGCAGTTCTTC.

The chain uses TRBV6-1 and TRBJ1-2, with D maybe TRBD1 (6 bases). Germline lookup yields CDR1 MNHNS and CDR2 SASEGT. The CDR3 length is 14 residues. V gave up 6 bases and J gave up 6 bases, with 17 bases separating them. The CDR3 nucleotides are TGTGCCAGCAGCCAAGGGCTAACAGGGAATGGCTACACCTTC. This encodes CASSQGLTGNGYTF.

This clonotype was detected many times. The rearrangement uses TRBV11-2 and TRBJ2-1; TRBD2 agrees at 8 bases. Trimming at V came to 1 base and at J to 6 bases, leaving 8 bases not matched to a gene. Germline V gives CDR1 SGHAT, CDR2 FQNNGV. The CDR3 contains 16 residues. DNA of the CDR3: TGTGCCAGCAGCTTAGGCCCGCGGCGGGAGGTCAATGAGCAGTTCTTC. Encoded protein: CASSLGPRREVNEQFF.